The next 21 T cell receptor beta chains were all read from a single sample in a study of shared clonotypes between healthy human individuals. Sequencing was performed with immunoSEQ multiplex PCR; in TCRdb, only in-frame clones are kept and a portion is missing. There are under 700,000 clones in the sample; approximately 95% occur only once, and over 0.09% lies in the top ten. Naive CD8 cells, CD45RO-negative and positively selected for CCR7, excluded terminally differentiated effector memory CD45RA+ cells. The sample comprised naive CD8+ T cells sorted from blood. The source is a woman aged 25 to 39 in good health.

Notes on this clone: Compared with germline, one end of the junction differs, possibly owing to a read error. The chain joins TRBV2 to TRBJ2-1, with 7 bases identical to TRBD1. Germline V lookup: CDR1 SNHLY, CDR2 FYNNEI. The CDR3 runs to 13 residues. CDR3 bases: TGTGCCGGCAGGGACAGATCCTACAATGAGCAGTTCTTC. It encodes CAGRDRSYNEQFF.

CDR3 coding DNA: TGTGCCAGCAGTGATTTGGGGGGCTCGAGCTCCTACAATGAGCAGTTCTTC. The encoded protein is CASSDLGGSSSYNEQFF. This rearrangement joins TRBV2 to TRBJ2-1; D possibly matches TRBD1 or TRBD2 (6 bases each). V gave up 3 bases and J gave up 0 bases, with 15 bases separating them. CDR3 length equals 17 residues. Looked up from germline, CDR1 is SNHLY and CDR2 is FYNNEI.

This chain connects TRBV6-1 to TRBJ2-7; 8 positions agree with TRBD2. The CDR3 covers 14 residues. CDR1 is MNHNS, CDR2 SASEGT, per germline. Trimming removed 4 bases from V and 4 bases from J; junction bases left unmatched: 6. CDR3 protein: CASSAGLEEYEQYF. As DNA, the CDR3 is TGTGCCAGCAGTGCGGGACTAGAAGAATACGAGCAGTACTTC.

As DNA, the CDR3 is TGTGCCAGCAGTTTTGCGGGAGTATCCTACAATGAGCAGTTCTTC. This codes for CASSFAGVSYNEQFF. The chain has TRBV28 and TRBJ2-1, with 7 bases aligning to TRBD2. In germline, CDR1 is MDHEN, CDR2 SYDVKM. J lost 1 base, V lost 3 bases, and 3 bases had no gene match. This CDR3 is built from 15 residues.

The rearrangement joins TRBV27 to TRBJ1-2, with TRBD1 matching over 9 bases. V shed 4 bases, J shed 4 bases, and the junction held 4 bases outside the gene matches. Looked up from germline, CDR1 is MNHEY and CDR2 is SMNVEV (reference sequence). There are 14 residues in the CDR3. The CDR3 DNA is TGTGCCAGCAGTTCGACAGGGGGAGGCTATGGCTACACCTTC. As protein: CASSSTGGGYGYTF.

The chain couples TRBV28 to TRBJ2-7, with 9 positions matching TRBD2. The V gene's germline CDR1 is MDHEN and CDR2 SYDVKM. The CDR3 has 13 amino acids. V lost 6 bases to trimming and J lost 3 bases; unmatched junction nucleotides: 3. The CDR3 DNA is TGTGCCAGCAGCCGTAGCGGGAGCTACGAGCAGTACTTC. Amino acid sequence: CASSRSGSYEQYF.

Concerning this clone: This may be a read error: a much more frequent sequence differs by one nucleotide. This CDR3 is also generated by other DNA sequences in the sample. CDR3 DNA: TGTGCCAGCAGCTTAGCGGGCTACGAGCAGTACTTC. Its protein is CASSLAGYEQYF. This chain joins TRBV11-2 and TRBJ2-7; D is ambiguous. Germline CDR1 and CDR2: SGHAT and FQNNGV. V was pared by 1 base and J by 3 bases, with 4 bases between. This CDR3 is 12 amino acids long.

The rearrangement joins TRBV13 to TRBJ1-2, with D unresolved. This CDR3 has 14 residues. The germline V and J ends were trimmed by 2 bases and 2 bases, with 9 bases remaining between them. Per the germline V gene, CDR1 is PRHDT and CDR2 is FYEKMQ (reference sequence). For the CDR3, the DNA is TGTGCCAGCAGCTTAAAGGAGAGCAACTATGGCTACACCTTC. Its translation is CASSLKESNYGYTF.

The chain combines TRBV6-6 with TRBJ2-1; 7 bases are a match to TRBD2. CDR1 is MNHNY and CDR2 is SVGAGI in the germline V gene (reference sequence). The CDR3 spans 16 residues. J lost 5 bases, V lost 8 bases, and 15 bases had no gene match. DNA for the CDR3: TGTGCCAGCGCCCCCTATAGCGGGCGTCAGAACAATGAGCAGTTCTTC. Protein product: CASAPYSGRQNNEQFF.

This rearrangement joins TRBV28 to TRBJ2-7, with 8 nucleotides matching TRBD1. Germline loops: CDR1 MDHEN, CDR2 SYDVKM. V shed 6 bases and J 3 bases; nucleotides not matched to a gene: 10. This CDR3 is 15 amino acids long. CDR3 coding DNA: TGTGCCAGCAGGTATACCCGGACAGGGCTCTACGAGCAGTACTTC. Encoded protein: CASRYTRTGLYEQYF.

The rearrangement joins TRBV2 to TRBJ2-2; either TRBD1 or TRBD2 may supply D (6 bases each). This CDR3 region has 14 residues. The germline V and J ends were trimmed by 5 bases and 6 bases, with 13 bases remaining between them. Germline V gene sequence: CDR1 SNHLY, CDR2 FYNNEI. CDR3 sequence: CASSWGAQAGELFF. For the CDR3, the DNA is TGTGCCAGCAGTTGGGGGGCGCAAGCCGGGGAGCTGTTTTTT.

DNA of the CDR3: TGTGCCAGCAGTATACAGGGTGAGGGACGTGACTACGAGCAGTACTTC. Translated, it gives CASSIQGEGRDYEQYF. The rearrangement links TRBV28 to TRBJ2-7; a possible D gene is TRBD1 (6 bases). This CDR3 has 16 residues. Trimming removed 5 bases at V and 3 bases at J, with 20 bases between. Germline V gives CDR1 MDHEN, CDR2 SYDVKM.

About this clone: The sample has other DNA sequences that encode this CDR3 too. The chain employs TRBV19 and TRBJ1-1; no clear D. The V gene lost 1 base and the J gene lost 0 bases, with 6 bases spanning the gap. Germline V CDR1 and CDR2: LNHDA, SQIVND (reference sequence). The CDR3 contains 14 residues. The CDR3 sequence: CASSIGWMNTEAFF. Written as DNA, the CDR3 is TGTGCCAGTAGTATAGGTTGGATGAACACTGAAGCTTTCTTT.

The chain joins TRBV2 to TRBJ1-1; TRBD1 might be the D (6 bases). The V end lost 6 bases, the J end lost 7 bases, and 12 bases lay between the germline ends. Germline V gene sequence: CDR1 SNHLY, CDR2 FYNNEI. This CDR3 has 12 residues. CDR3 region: CASSEGDIEAFF. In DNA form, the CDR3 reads TGTGCCAGCAGCGAGGGGGACATTGAAGCTTTCTTT.

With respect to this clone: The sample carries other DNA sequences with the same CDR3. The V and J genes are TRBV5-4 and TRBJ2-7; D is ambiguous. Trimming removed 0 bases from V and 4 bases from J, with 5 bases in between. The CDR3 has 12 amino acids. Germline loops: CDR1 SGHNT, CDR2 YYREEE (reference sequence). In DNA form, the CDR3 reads TGTGCCAGCAGCTTGGGAGTGTACGAGCAGTACTTC. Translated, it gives CASSLGVYEQYF.

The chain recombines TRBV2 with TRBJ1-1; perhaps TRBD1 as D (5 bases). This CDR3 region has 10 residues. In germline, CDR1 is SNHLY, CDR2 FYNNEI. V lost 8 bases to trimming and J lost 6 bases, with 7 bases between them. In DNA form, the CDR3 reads TGTGCCAGCGAGACAGCTGAAGCTTTCTTT. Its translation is CASETAEAFF.

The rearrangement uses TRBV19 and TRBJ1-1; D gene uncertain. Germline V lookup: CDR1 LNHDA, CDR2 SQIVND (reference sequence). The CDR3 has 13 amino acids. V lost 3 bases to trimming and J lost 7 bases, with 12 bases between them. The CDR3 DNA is TGTGCCAGTAGTATTGTAAAGTTGAGTGAAGCTTTCTTT. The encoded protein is CASSIVKLSEAFF.

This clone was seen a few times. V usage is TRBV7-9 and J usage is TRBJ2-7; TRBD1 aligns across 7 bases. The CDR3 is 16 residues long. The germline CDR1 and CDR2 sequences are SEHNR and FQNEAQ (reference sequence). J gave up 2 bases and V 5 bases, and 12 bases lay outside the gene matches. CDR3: CASSPGDSRKPYEQYF. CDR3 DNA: TGTGCCAGCAGCCCAGGGGACAGCAGAAAGCCCTACGAGCAGTACTTC.

In DNA, the CDR3 is TGTGCCAGCAGCTCGGGACTAGCGGTCCGAGAGACCCAGTACTTC. Protein product: CASSSGLAVRETQYF. The chain uses TRBV7-8 and TRBJ2-5; TRBD2 agrees at 11 bases. The CDR3 has 15 amino acids. The germline V gene encodes CDR1 SGHVS and CDR2 FQNEAQ. Unmatched junction bases numbered 5, after V lost 4 bases and J lost 4 bases.

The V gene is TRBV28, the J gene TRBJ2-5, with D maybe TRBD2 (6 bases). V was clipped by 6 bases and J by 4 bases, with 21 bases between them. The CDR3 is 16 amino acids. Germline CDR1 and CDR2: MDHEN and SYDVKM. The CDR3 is CASREPGLREGETQYF. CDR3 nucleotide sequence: TGTGCCAGCAGGGAGCCGGGACTCCGAGAAGGAGAGACCCAGTACTTC.

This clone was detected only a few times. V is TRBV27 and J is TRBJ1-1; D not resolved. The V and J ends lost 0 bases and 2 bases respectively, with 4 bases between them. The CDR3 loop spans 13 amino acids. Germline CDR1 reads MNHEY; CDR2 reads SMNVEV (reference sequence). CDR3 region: CASSLSKNTEAFF. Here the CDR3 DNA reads TGTGCCAGCAGTTTATCGAAAAACACTGAAGCTTTCTTT.